This is a list of T cell receptor beta chains from one sample in a study of molecular identifiers for immune sequencing clone quantification. TCRdb recomputed calls from the PCR reads with MiXCR, one row per CDR3 protein. The sample carries some 590,000 distinct CDR3 sequences, about 25% recorded once. Specimen: naive CD8+ T cells from blood, with Jurkat cell RNA spiked in. The origin of the receptors is a human donor in good health. Some libraries in this study had Jurkat cell RNA spiked in. Both conserved end residues are part of each CDR3. The D gene is left open where the match is weak. Clone sizes are given selectively: once, few, many, or a class where the clone is expanded.

d_gene: NA; j_gene: TRBJ2-1; abundance: NA; v_gene: TRBV25-1; CDR3aa: CASSEYAGNEQFF; CDR3nt: TGTGCCAGCAGTGAATATGCGGGTAATGAGCAGTTCTTC
d_gene: NA; j_gene: TRBJ2-5; abundance: NA; v_gene: TRBV19; CDR3aa: CASTGLVGTQYF; CDR3nt: TGTGCCAGTACTGGGCTGGTTGGGACCCAGTACTTC
d_gene: NA; j_gene: TRBJ2-3; abundance: many; v_gene: TRBV12-3/TRBV12-4; CDR3aa: CASSGGNTDTQYF; CDR3nt: TGTGCCAGCAGTGGGGGAAACACAGATACGCAGTATTTT
d_gene: NA; j_gene: TRBJ2-1; abundance: few; v_gene: TRBV4-3; CDR3aa: CASSQGRWGGDEQLF; CDR3nt: TGCGCCAGCAGCCAAGGAAGGTGGGGAGGCGATGAGCAGCTCTTC
d_gene: NA; j_gene: TRBJ1-1; abundance: many; v_gene: TRBV7-9; CDR3aa: CASSLEGGDEAFF; CDR3nt: TGTGCCAGCAGCTTAGAGGGTGGGGATGAAGCTTTCTTT
d_gene: NA; j_gene: TRBJ2-5; abundance: few; v_gene: TRBV6-5; CDR3aa: CASSYQPGPEETQYF; CDR3nt: TGTGCCAGCAGTTACCAACCGGGGCCAGAGGAGACCCAGTACTTC
d_gene: NA; j_gene: TRBJ2-3; abundance: many; v_gene: TRBV5-4; CDR3aa: CASSLVGGASDTQYF; CDR3nt: TGTGCCAGCAGCTTGGTAGGGGGGGCCTCAGATACGCAGTATTTT
d_gene: NA; j_gene: TRBJ2-7; abundance: NA; v_gene: TRBV14; CDR3aa: CASSLIQGSYEQYF; CDR3nt: TGTGCCAGCAGCCTAATCCAGGGGTCCTACGAGCAGTACTTC
d_gene: NA; j_gene: TRBJ1-4; abundance: many; v_gene: TRBV7-2; CDR3aa: CASSFTGSNEKLFF; CDR3nt: TGTGCCAGCAGCTTTACAGGTTCAAATGAAAAACTGTTTTTT
d_gene: NA; j_gene: TRBJ1-1; abundance: NA; v_gene: TRBV20-1; CDR3aa: CSVGERGGAFF; CDR3nt: TGCAGTGTTGGGGAGCGGGGTGGAGCTTTCTTT
d_gene: NA; j_gene: TRBJ2-2; abundance: NA; v_gene: TRBV3-2; CDR3aa: CASSPAPQRGRDTGELFF; CDR3nt: TGTGCCAGCAGCCCGGCCCCACAGCGGGGACGGGACACCGGGGAGCTGTTTTTT
d_gene: NA; j_gene: TRBJ2-6; abundance: many; v_gene: TRBV10-3; CDR3aa: CAIRSVLSSGANVLTF; CDR3nt: TGTGCCATCCGGTCTGTTTTAAGCTCTGGGGCCAACGTCCTGACTTTC
d_gene: TRBD2; j_gene: TRBJ2-7; abundance: many; v_gene: TRBV5-1; CDR3aa: CASSPGTSGDYEQYF; CDR3nt: TGCGCCAGCAGCCCAGGGACTAGCGGGGACTACGAGCAGTACTTC
d_gene: NA; j_gene: TRBJ1-1; abundance: NA; v_gene: TRBV27; CDR3aa: CASSLSMVANTEAFF; CDR3nt: TGTGCCAGCAGTTTATCAATGGTCGCGAACACTGAAGCTTTCTTT
d_gene: NA; j_gene: TRBJ2-7; abundance: many; v_gene: TRBV7-9; CDR3aa: CASSNAGSVGEQYF; CDR3nt: TGTGCCAGCAGCAACGCGGGGTCAGTTGGAGAGCAGTACTTC
d_gene: TRBD1; j_gene: TRBJ2-3; abundance: many; v_gene: TRBV20-1; CDR3aa: CSARYSWTGGLDTQYF; CDR3nt: TGCAGTGCTAGATATTCCTGGACAGGAGGACTAGATACGCAGTATTTT
d_gene: NA; j_gene: TRBJ1-5; abundance: NA; v_gene: TRBV28; CDR3aa: CASSLGGRLSDQHQHF; CDR3nt: TGTGCCAGCAGTTTAGGGGGCAGATTATCGGATCAGCACCAGCATTTT
d_gene: NA; j_gene: TRBJ2-2; abundance: NA; v_gene: TRBV6-5; CDR3aa: CASSYSSSGSGELFF; CDR3nt: TGTGCCAGCAGTTACTCGTCCTCTGGGTCCGGGGAGCTGTTTTTT
d_gene: NA; j_gene: TRBJ2-6; abundance: NA; v_gene: TRBV19; CDR3aa: CASSIATAGANVLAF; CDR3nt: TGTGCCAGTAGTATAGCGACAGCTGGGGCCAACGTCCTGGCTTTC
d_gene: TRBD2; j_gene: TRBJ2-5; abundance: few; v_gene: TRBV2; CDR3aa: CASPLGLGVQETQYF; CDR3nt: TGTGCCAGCCCCCTTGGACTAGGAGTACAAGAGACCCAGTACTTC
d_gene: NA; j_gene: TRBJ2-1; abundance: NA; v_gene: TRBV27; CDR3aa: CASSLATDYNEQFF; CDR3nt: TGTGCCAGCAGTTTGGCGACCGATTACAATGAGCAGTTCTTC
d_gene: NA; j_gene: TRBJ1-5; abundance: NA; v_gene: TRBV27; CDR3aa: CASSFGRGQPQHF; CDR3nt: TGTGCCAGCAGTTTTGGTCGGGGTCAGCCCCAGCATTTT
d_gene: TRBD1; j_gene: TRBJ1-1; abundance: NA; v_gene: TRBV12-3/TRBV12-4; CDR3aa: CASSLMGTGGTEAFF; CDR3nt: TGTGCCAGCAGTTTAATGGGGACAGGGGGCACTGAAGCTTTCTTT
d_gene: NA; j_gene: TRBJ1-5; abundance: NA; v_gene: TRBV27; CDR3aa: CASSPKPLASNQPQHF; CDR3nt: TGTGCCAGCAGTCCCAAACCGTTAGCAAGCAATCAGCCCCAGCATTTT
d_gene: NA; j_gene: TRBJ2-6; abundance: many; v_gene: TRBV12-3/TRBV12-4; CDR3aa: CASSFLQFSGANVLTF; CDR3nt: TGTGCCAGCAGTTTCTTACAGTTCTCTGGGGCCAACGTCCTGACTTTC
d_gene: NA; j_gene: TRBJ2-7; abundance: many; v_gene: TRBV28; CDR3aa: CASSLTSSSYEQYF; CDR3nt: TGTGCCAGCAGTTTAACGAGTAGCTCCTACGAGCAGTACTTC
d_gene: NA; j_gene: TRBJ1-3; abundance: NA; v_gene: TRBV12-3/TRBV12-4; CDR3aa: CASSWVGSGNTIYF; CDR3nt: TGTGCCAGCAGTTGGGTGGGTTCTGGAAACACCATATATTTT
d_gene: TRBD2; j_gene: TRBJ2-3; abundance: few; v_gene: TRBV2; CDR3aa: CASSEAPPGTSGREGTDTQYF; CDR3nt: TGTGCCAGCAGTGAGGCGCCACCCGGGACTAGCGGGAGGGAGGGCACAGATACGCAGTATTTT
d_gene: NA; j_gene: TRBJ1-1; abundance: NA; v_gene: TRBV19; CDR3aa: CASSIKAGGTEAFF; CDR3nt: TGTGCCAGTAGTATAAAGGCAGGCGGGACTGAAGCTTTCTTT
d_gene: TRBD1; j_gene: TRBJ1-5; abundance: many; v_gene: TRBV19; CDR3aa: CASSTGGASSNQPQHF; CDR3nt: TGTGCCAGTAGTACAGGGGGCGCGTCGAGCAATCAGCCCCAGCATTTT
d_gene: NA; j_gene: TRBJ2-5; abundance: NA; v_gene: TRBV27; CDR3aa: CASSSPHQATQYF; CDR3nt: TGTGCCAGCAGTTCCCCCCACCAAGCGACCCAGTACTTC
d_gene: TRBD1; j_gene: TRBJ2-7; abundance: many; v_gene: TRBV7-6; CDR3aa: CASSLAGGGEQYF; CDR3nt: TGTGCCAGCAGCTTAGCAGGGGGCGGCGAGCAGTACTTC
d_gene: TRBD1; j_gene: TRBJ1-1; abundance: many; v_gene: TRBV30; CDR3aa: CAWSEGQGPTEAFF; CDR3nt: TGTGCCTGGAGTGAAGGACAGGGCCCCACTGAAGCTTTCTTT
d_gene: TRBD1; j_gene: TRBJ1-4; abundance: few; v_gene: TRBV12-3/TRBV12-4; CDR3aa: CASTPGQENEKLFF; CDR3nt: TGTGCCAGCACCCCGGGACAGGAGAATGAAAAACTGTTTTTT
d_gene: TRBD1; j_gene: TRBJ1-4; abundance: NA; v_gene: TRBV13; CDR3aa: CASSIEGASNEKLFF; CDR3nt: TGTGCCAGCAGCATAGAGGGGGCCTCTAATGAAAAACTGTTTTTT
d_gene: TRBD1; j_gene: TRBJ1-1; abundance: many; v_gene: TRBV7-9; CDR3aa: CASSLDWDRRAFF; CDR3nt: TGTGCCAGCAGCTTAGACTGGGACAGACGGGCTTTCTTT
d_gene: TRBD1; j_gene: TRBJ2-6; abundance: NA; v_gene: TRBV30; CDR3aa: CAWSVDRGDPFSSGANVLTF; CDR3nt: TGTGCCTGGAGCGTAGACAGGGGCGATCCTTTTAGCTCTGGGGCCAACGTCCTGACTTTC
d_gene: TRBD1; j_gene: TRBJ2-2; abundance: NA; v_gene: TRBV6-4; CDR3aa: CASSKTWTGRTGELFF; CDR3nt: TGTGCCAGCAGTAAAACTTGGACAGGGAGGACCGGGGAGCTGTTTTTT
d_gene: NA; j_gene: TRBJ2-5; abundance: many; v_gene: TRBV28; CDR3aa: CASNRQAPQETQYF; CDR3nt: TGTGCCAGCAACCGACAGGCCCCCCAAGAGACCCAGTACTTC
d_gene: NA; j_gene: TRBJ1-1; abundance: few; v_gene: TRBV5-1; CDR3aa: CASSSHRENEAFF; CDR3nt: TGCGCCAGCAGCTCCCACCGGGAGAACGAAGCTTTCTTT
d_gene: TRBD2; j_gene: TRBJ2-5; abundance: many; v_gene: TRBV7-9; CDR3aa: CASSLGVASGSSETQYF; CDR3nt: TGTGCCAGCAGCTTAGGGGTGGCTAGCGGGAGTTCGGAGACCCAGTACTTC
d_gene: TRBD1; j_gene: TRBJ1-1; abundance: NA; v_gene: TRBV7-9; CDR3aa: CASSPRTGGVNTEAFF; CDR3nt: TGTGCCAGCAGCCCCCGGACAGGGGGGGTGAACACTGAAGCTTTCTTT
d_gene: NA; j_gene: TRBJ1-5; abundance: NA; v_gene: TRBV12-3/TRBV12-4; CDR3aa: CASSLARGTDTQHF; CDR3nt: TGTGCCAGCAGTTTAGCAAGGGGCACAGATACGCAGCATTTT
d_gene: TRBD1; j_gene: TRBJ1-6; abundance: few; v_gene: TRBV28; CDR3aa: CASRDRNNSPLHF; CDR3nt: TGTGCCAGCAGGGACAGGAATAATTCACCCCTCCACTTT
d_gene: NA; j_gene: TRBJ2-7; abundance: NA; v_gene: TRBV6-2/TRBV6-3; CDR3aa: CASSKRVGQGGSYEQYF; CDR3nt: TGTGCCAGCAGTAAACGAGTAGGACAGGGAGGGTCCTACGAGCAGTACTTC